The rows below give T cell receptor beta chains drawn from one sample of a study of graft-versus-host responses after intestinal transplantation. Antigens of these TCRs are unknown. The assay was immunoSEQ multiplex PCR, and TCRdb's table has in-frame clones only and misses some. The sample contains about 36,000 clones, approximately 94% of which appear only once. Material: unstimulated CD4+ T cells sorted from spleen or lymph node cells, obtained before transplant. The source of these receptors is a human donor who was the organ donor for an intestinal transplant. CDR3s include the opening cysteine and the closing phenylalanine or tryptophan. Fields, in order: V gene, clone size, D gene, J gene, CDR3 DNA, CDR3 protein. The D gene is left open where the match is weak. A clone size is listed for some rows: how often the clone was seen (once, few, many), or a class if it is expanded.

>TRBV10-3|NA|NA|TRBJ2-2
TGTGCCATCAGTGAGGCCCGGGGACTTCCCACCGGGGAGCTGTTTTTT
CAISEARGLPTGELFF
>TRBV7-8|NA|NA|TRBJ2-7
TGTGCCAGCTTCCCAGGGGTAAACCACGAGCAGTACTTC
CASFPGVNHEQYF
>TRBV15|few|NA|TRBJ2-3
TGTGCCACCAGCAGAGTGCCGGGTTCCGTCACAGATACGCAGTATTTT
CATSRVPGSVTDTQYF
>TRBV6-1|NA|TRBD1|TRBJ1-5
TGTGCCAGCAGGGCCCCAGGGGGTGGTCAGCCCCAGCATTTT
CASRAPGGGQPQHF
>TRBV23-1|NA|TRBD1|TRBJ1-5
TGCGCCAGCAGCCGCGGACAGGGGGGCAATCAGCCCCAGCATTTT
CASSRGQGGNQPQHF
>TRBV7-9|NA|NA|TRBJ1-1
TGTGCCAGCAGCTTTCAGGGAACTGAAGCTTTCTTT
CASSFQGTEAFF
>TRBV5-1|NA|TRBD1|TRBJ1-3
TGCGCCAGCAGCTTGGGGGACAGGGTCTCTGGAAACACCATATATTTT
CASSLGDRVSGNTIYF
>TRBV2|NA|NA|TRBJ2-7
TGTGCCGGAAGACAGGTCCTAATCTACGAGCAGTACTTC
CAGRQVLIYEQYF
>TRBV30|NA|NA|TRBJ1-1
TGTGCCTGGATTGGGGTTAAGGATACTTTCTTT
CAWIGVKDTFF
>TRBV19|NA|TRBD1|TRBJ2-1
TGTGCCAGTAGTACAGGGGGCTCCTACAATGAGCAGTTCTTC
CASSTGGSYNEQFF
>TRBV5-4|NA|NA|TRBJ1-1
TGTGCCAGCAGCTTAATGGGGAACACTGAAGCTTTCTTT
CASSLMGNTEAFF
>TRBV9|NA|NA|TRBJ2-3
TGTGCCAGCAGCGCCCGGGACTCCCTCACAGATACGCAGTATTTT
CASSARDSLTDTQYF
>TRBV4-1|NA|NA|TRBJ1-2
TGCGCCAGCAGCTCCCTCTTTGCGGGGGCAGCCTATGGCTACACCTTC
CASSSLFAGAAYGYTF
>TRBV4-3|NA|NA|TRBJ1-1
TGCGCCAGCAGCCCACGGTTGAACACTGAAGCTTTCTTT
CASSPRLNTEAFF
>TRBV6-5|NA|NA|TRBJ2-3
TGTGCCAGCAGTTGGAGGATCCTACCCAGCACAGATACGCAGTATTTT
CASSWRILPSTDTQYF
>TRBV5-1|NA|NA|TRBJ1-1
TGCGCCAGCAGCCCCGGTGCTATTTGGGGCACTGAAGCTTTCTTT
CASSPGAIWGTEAFF
>TRBV11-3|NA|NA|TRBJ1-1
TGTGCCAGCAGCTTAGCGTCCGTCCGTGAAGCTTTCTTT
CASSLASVREAFF
>TRBV2|NA|NA|TRBJ2-5
TGTGCCAGCAGTTTGTTGGGGGGAAGGGGAGAGACCCAGTACTTC
CASSLLGGRGETQYF
>TRBV20-1|NA|NA|TRBJ2-7
TGCAGTGCTAGAAGAAATTACGAGCAGTACTTC
CSARRNYEQYF
>TRBV5-1|few|NA|TRBJ1-3
TGCGCCAGCAGCTTGAGTGGTTCTGGAAACACCATATATTTT
CASSLSGSGNTIYF
>TRBV19|NA|NA|TRBJ1-5
TGTGCCAGTGGGAGCCGACCCGTGAATCAGCCCCAGCATTTT
CASGSRPVNQPQHF
>TRBV7-2|NA|NA|TRBJ1-4
TGTGCCAGCAGCCCGGGGGGGAAGGGTGAAAAACTGTTTTTT
CASSPGGKGEKLFF
>TRBV5-4|NA|NA|TRBJ2-3
TGTGCCAGCAGCTTCGATCCAGGGGGCACAGATACGCAGTATTTT
CASSFDPGGTDTQYF
>TRBV15|NA|TRBD1|TRBJ2-5
TGTGCCATTTCGACAGGGGGGGAGACCCAGTACTTC
CAISTGGETQYF
>TRBV7-8|NA|NA|TRBJ2-7
TGTGCCAGCAGCTTGTCCTACGAGCAGTACTTC
CASSLSYEQYF
>TRBV14|NA|NA|TRBJ2-3
TGTGCCAGCAGCCAATTTTGGACTGCTAAACGGAGCACAGATACGCAGTATTTT
CASSQFWTAKRSTDTQYF
>TRBV18|NA|NA|TRBJ2-5
TGTGCCAGCTCCGACCAAGAGACCCAGTACTTC
CASSDQETQYF
>TRBV18|NA|TRBD2|TRBJ2-7
TGTGCCAACTCACCTTCTAGCGGGGGACCGTACGAGCAGTACTTC
CANSPSSGGPYEQYF
>TRBV10-3|NA|NA|TRBJ1-5
TGTGCCACTTCATTTAGCAATCAGCCCCAGCATTTT
CATSFSNQPQHF